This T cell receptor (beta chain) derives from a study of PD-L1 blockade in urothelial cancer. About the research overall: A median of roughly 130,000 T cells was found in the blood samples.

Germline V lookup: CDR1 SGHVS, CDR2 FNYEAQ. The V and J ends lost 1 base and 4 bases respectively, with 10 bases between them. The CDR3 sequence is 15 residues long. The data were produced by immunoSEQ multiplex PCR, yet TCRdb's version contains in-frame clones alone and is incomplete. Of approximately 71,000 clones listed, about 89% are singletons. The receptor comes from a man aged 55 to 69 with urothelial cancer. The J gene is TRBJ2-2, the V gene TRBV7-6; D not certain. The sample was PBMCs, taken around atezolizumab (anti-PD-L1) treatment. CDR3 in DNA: TGTGCCAGCAGCTTAGAGGCGGCTTCCACCGGGGAGCTGTTTTTT. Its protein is CASSLEAASTGELFF.